These 2 T cell receptor beta chains were all obtained from the same sample, sequenced in a study of response to subunit inactivated influenza vaccine. A single record per CDR3 protein comes from TCRdb applying MiXCR to the RT-PCR reads. The sample has more than 550,000 distinct CDR3 sequences, approximately 11% seen once. The sample was also reused in another study, on T cells expressing NK-cell markers. As reported in that work: In generating TCR beta cDNA, 5'RACE template switching with UMIs was used.

Sequenced here: PBMCs from blood, sampled on the day of vaccination. The receptors derive from a man aged 50-60 years who received an inactivated influenza vaccine.

The CDR3 sequence is CASSLGSTSGLADTQYF. In nucleotides, the CDR3 is TGTGCCAGCAGCTTAGGATCCACTAGCGGGTTAGCAGATACGCAGTATTTT. This sequence joins TRBV11-3 and TRBJ2-3; 9 nucleotides match TRBD2. Germline CDR1 SGHNT, CDR2 YENEEA. The trim removed 1 base at V and 4 bases at J, leaving 9 bases unmatched. This CDR3 has 17 amino acids.

Many counts were recorded for this clonotype. The chain combines TRBV5-1 with TRBJ2-1; 7 positions agree with TRBD2. This CDR3 contains 15 residues. Germline values: CDR1 SGHRS, CDR2 YFSETQ. The V and J ends lost 2 bases and 7 bases, in that order; junction bases with no gene match: 9. The CDR3 protein is CASSFNGGSRNEQFF. For the CDR3, the DNA is TGCGCCAGCAGCTTTAACGGCGGGAGTAGGAATGAGCAGTTCTTC.